This T cell receptor (beta chain) was captured in a study of response to subunit inactivated influenza vaccine. TCRdb re-called the RT-PCR reads with MiXCR, one entry per CDR3 protein. The table lists about 500,000 distinct CDR3 sequences, 16% of them singletons. The V end was cut by 4 bases, the J end by 1 base, with 11 bases between. Germline-derived CDR1 and CDR2 are LNHDA and SQIVND (reference sequence). CDR3 size: 15 residues. Material: CD4+ T cells sorted from PBMCs, obtained around 2 years after vaccination. The chain is built from TRBV19 and TRBJ2-1; a possible D gene is TRBD1 (6 bases). The TCR comes from a man between 50 and 69 years old who received an inactivated influenza vaccine. CDR3 sequence reads: CASSTGGSSYNEQFF. The CDR3 region has the DNA TGTGCCAGTAGTACTGGGGGCAGTTCCTACAATGAGCAGTTCTTC. The entire variable domain, with the rest obtained from reference TRBV19 and TRBJ2-1, is as follows: DGGITQSPKYLFRKEGQNVTLSCEQNLNHDAMYWYRQDPGQGLRLIYYSQIVNDFQKGDIAEGYSVSREKKESFPLTVTSAQKNPTAFYLCASSTGGSSYNEQFFGPGTRLTVL.